These 13 T cell receptor beta chains were sequenced from one sample in a study of blood T cell repertoires in COVID-19. The assay was immunoSEQ multiplex PCR, and TCRdb's table has in-frame clones only and misses some. The sample carries roughly 50,000 clones, just over 85% recorded once. Sequencing input: peripheral blood. These receptors came from a human donor in a cohort sampled during active COVID-19.

A few counts support this clone. The chain combines TRBV3-1 (or the pseudogene TRBV3-2) with TRBJ2-1; 8 bases are shared with TRBD1. V trimming: 4 bases; J trimming: 2 bases; junction bases outside the gene matches: 4. CDR1 is LGHDT, CDR2 YNNKEL, per germline (reference sequence). The CDR3 totals 15 residues. The DNA for the CDR3 is TGTGCCAGCAGCCCAGGACAGGGCGCCTACAATGAGCAGTTCTTC. Encoded protein: CASSPGQGAYNEQFF.

The chain is built from TRBV12-5 and TRBJ2-5, with D perhaps TRBD2 (5 bases). The V and J ends lost 7 bases and 3 bases respectively, with 18 bases between them. The CDR3 has 15 amino acids. CDR1 and CDR2 from the germline V gene are LGHNT and FRNRAP. CDR3 coding DNA: TGTGCTAGTGTGTCCGGACTGAGGATCGAAGAGACCCAGTACTTC. It translates to CASVSGLRIEETQYF.

The rearrangement uses TRBV6-1 and TRBJ1-2; 11 nucleotides agree with TRBD1. The germline gives CDR1 MNHNS, CDR2 SASEGT. With 1 base clipped from V and 4 bases from J, the junction kept 2 bases outside the gene matches. There are 15 residues in the CDR3. CDR3 protein: CASSEGTGGGYGYTF. The CDR3 DNA sequence: TGTGCCAGCAGTGAAGGGACAGGGGGCGGCTATGGCTACACCTTC.

The chain combines TRBV11-2 with TRBJ1-5; unclear D gene. In germline, CDR1 is SGHAT, CDR2 FQNNGV. The CDR3 covers 14 residues. V was pared by 5 bases and J by 2 bases, with 10 bases between. CDR3 nucleotides: TGTGCCAGCAGCCACCGGTCTGGCAATCAGCCCCAGCATTTT. Translated: CASSHRSGNQPQHF. Combining the CDR3 with reference TRBV11-2 and TRBJ1-5 gives the whole variable domain EAGVAQSPRYKIIEKRQSVAFWCNPISGHATLYWYQQILGQGPKLLIQFQNNGVVDDSQLPKDRFSAERLKGVDSTLKIQPAKLEDSAVYLCASSHRSGNQPQHFGDGTRLSIL.

The chain combines TRBV6-2 or TRBV6-3 with TRBJ2-3; 9 bases are shared with TRBD2. V lost 5 bases to trimming and J lost 2 bases; unmatched junction nucleotides: 11. The germline V gene has CDR1 MNHEY and CDR2 SVGEGT. The CDR3 has 17 amino acids. The CDR3 nucleotides are TGTGCCAGCAGTAAACCCCTAGCGGGGCCAACCACAGATACGCAGTATTTT. This sequence encodes CASSKPLAGPTTDTQYF.

This chain joins TRBV19 and TRBJ2-7, with a tentative D call TRBD1 (6 bases). The V gene's germline CDR1 is LNHDA and CDR2 SQIVND (reference sequence). The CDR3 totals 12 residues. V dropped 9 bases and J dropped 1 base, with 10 bases sitting between them. DNA of the CDR3: TGTGCCAGGGGGGACAAGTCCTACGAGCAGTACTTC. Protein: CARGDKSYEQYF.

This chain uses TRBV6-4 with TRBJ2-7, with 9 bases that match TRBD1. Germline CDR1 reads MRHNA; CDR2 reads SNTAGT. The CDR3 spans 13 residues. V lost 3 bases, J lost 5 bases, and 2 bases stayed unmatched. DNA for the CDR3: TGTGCCAGCAGTGAGGGACAGGGCCACGAGCAGTACTTC. This encodes CASSEGQGHEQYF.

This chain uses TRBV10-3 with TRBJ2-5, with TRBD1 matching over 7 bases. V lost 6 bases and J lost 4; bases outside the gene matches: 8. There are 14 residues in the CDR3. Germline V lookup: CDR1 ENHRY, CDR2 SYGVKD. The CDR3 sequence: CAIRRQGETETQYF. The CDR3 DNA sequence: TGTGCCATCAGACGACAGGGTGAAACAGAGACCCAGTACTTC.

The V and J genes are TRBV4-2 and TRBJ1-4; D may be TRBD1 (5 bases). The germline gives CDR1 LGHNA, CDR2 YNFKEQ. V was clipped by 4 bases and J by 0 bases, with 15 bases between them. There are 17 residues in the CDR3. The CDR3 coding sequence is TGTGCCAGCAGCCTTGGGAGGGGAATCGCAACTAATGAAAAACTGTTTTTT. This sequence encodes CASSLGRGIATNEKLFF.

The sample holds one count of this clone. The chain couples TRBV20-1 to TRBJ1-3; D remains ambiguous. The CDR3 runs 13 residues. The germline CDR1 and CDR2 sequences are DFQATT and SNEGSKA (reference sequence). Trimming removed 3 bases from V and 1 base from J, with 7 bases in between. The CDR3 nucleotides are TGCAGTGCTAGTTTCAATTCTGGAAACACCATATATTTT. Protein: CSASFNSGNTIYF.

The chain uses TRBV29-1 and TRBJ2-3, with 9 bases aligning to TRBD2. CDR1 is SQVTM, CDR2 ANQGSEA, per germline. V trimming: 7 bases; J trimming: 3 bases; junction bases outside the gene matches: 5. The CDR3 sequence is 13 residues long. CDR3 DNA: TGCAGCGGCTCGGGACTAGCAACAGATACGCAGTATTTT. Amino acid sequence: CSGSGLATDTQYF.

The chain employs TRBV28 and TRBJ2-2; D might be TRBD1 (6 bases). Germline lookup yields CDR1 MDHEN and CDR2 SYDVKM. This CDR3 spans 17 amino acids. V was clipped by 6 bases and J by 4 bases, with 21 bases between them. Here the CDR3 reads CASRREQGRNPTGELFF. In DNA, the CDR3 is TGTGCCAGCAGGCGCGAACAGGGACGAAATCCCACCGGGGAGCTGTTTTTT.

The chain couples TRBV6-6 to TRBJ1-2; 7 positions agree with TRBD1. The J segment lost 8 bases and the V segment lost 0 bases, leaving 6 bases of the junction unmatched. From germline, CDR1 is MNHNY and CDR2 SVGAGI (reference sequence). The CDR3 length is 14 residues. CDR3 in DNA: TGTGCCAGCAGTTACTCGGAGGGGGCGTTAGGCTACACCTTC. Protein product: CASSYSEGALGYTF.